Shown below are 22 T cell receptor beta chains from a single sample sequenced in a study of PD-L1 blockade in urothelial cancer. The table came from immunoSEQ multiplex PCR; TCRdb's copy has only in-frame clones and leaves some out. The sample lists about 50,000 clones; more than 70% were seen once. The time point was: pretreatment peripheral blood. The sequenced sample was PBMCs, obtained around atezolizumab (anti-PD-L1) treatment. All receptors come from a man aged 60 to 69 with urothelial cancer.

The DNA of the CDR3 is TGCGCCAGCAGCCAAGGGGGGGTTGCCTACGAGCAGTACTTC. It yields the protein CASSQGGVAYEQYF. The chain has TRBV4-3 and TRBJ2-7, with a weak D call TRBD2 (6 bases). This CDR3 region has 14 residues. Germline V gives CDR1 LGHNA, CDR2 YSLEER. The V and J ends lost 1 base and 2 bases respectively, with 9 bases between them.

The rearrangement joins TRBV29-1 to TRBJ2-7, with 8 nucleotides matching TRBD1. Trimming at V came to 5 bases and at J to 0 bases, leaving 9 bases not matched to a gene. Germline-derived CDR1 and CDR2 are SQVTM and ANQGSEA. The CDR3 loop spans 15 amino acids. The CDR3 here is CSVLTQDRASYEQYF. CDR3 nucleotides: TGCAGCGTTCTCACTCAGGACAGGGCCTCCTACGAGCAGTACTTC.

This chain joins TRBV5-1 and TRBJ1-2; no definite D call. V was clipped by 4 bases and J by 0 bases, with 10 bases between them. The CDR3 runs 14 residues. Germline V CDR1 and CDR2: SGHRS, YFSETQ. The CDR3, as DNA: TGCGCCAGCAGCCCCTCAGGATCTAACTATGGCTACACCTTC. It encodes CASSPSGSNYGYTF.

This rearrangement joins TRBV5-1 to TRBJ2-1; the match to TRBD2 covers 8 bases. CDR1 is SGHRS, CDR2 YFSETQ, per germline. The CDR3 consists of 15 residues. Trimming at V came to 4 bases and at J to 5 bases, leaving 8 bases not matched to a gene. CDR3 sequence: CASSAGLANNNEQFF. The DNA for the CDR3 is TGCGCCAGCAGCGCCGGACTAGCTAACAACAATGAGCAGTTCTTC.

This chain connects TRBV7-9 to TRBJ2-1, with TRBD1 as a possible D gene (5 bases). The length of the CDR3 is 16 residues. CDR1 and CDR2 (germline): SEHNR, FQNEAQ (reference sequence). The ends were cut back, 1 base at V and 6 bases at J, with 16 bases in the middle. The CDR3 loop reads CASSLDGWAGSNEQFF. The CDR3 nucleotides read TGTGCCAGCAGCTTAGACGGGTGGGCAGGGTCCAATGAGCAGTTCTTC.

The V and J genes are TRBV5-1 and TRBJ2-6, with D possibly being TRBD1 (7 bases). V was cut by 4 bases and J by 1 base, with 18 bases left in between. The CDR3 sequence is 18 residues long. Germline loops: CDR1 SGHRS, CDR2 YFSETQ. The CDR3 is CASSTEGQRTSGANVLTF. The CDR3 bases are TGCGCCAGCAGCACGGAGGGACAGCGAACTTCTGGGGCCAACGTCCTGACTTTC.

This clone was seen just once. The chain joins TRBV4-2 to TRBJ1-4, with unresolved D. The CDR3 spans 16 residues. Germline V lookup: CDR1 LGHNA, CDR2 YNFKEQ. Trimming took 4 bases from V and 0 from J, leaving 12 bases between them. Here the CDR3 reads CASSPTSLATNEKLFF. The CDR3 DNA reads TGTGCCAGCAGCCCAACATCCCTAGCAACTAATGAAAAACTGTTTTTT.

V and J are TRBV6-1 and TRBJ1-2, with a weak D call TRBD1 (6 bases). CDR1 is MNHNS, CDR2 SASEGT, per germline. Trimming took off 8 bases at V and 3 bases at J, with 13 bases between the two ends. This CDR3 spans 13 amino acids. This CDR3 is CASDTQGDYGYTF. DNA of the CDR3: TGTGCCAGCGACACACAGGGCGACTATGGCTACACCTTC.

J is TRBJ2-3 and V is TRBV11-2; D remains ambiguous. The CDR3 is made up of 15 amino acids. The V gene lost 5 bases and the J gene lost 0 bases, with 12 bases spanning the gap. Germline V gene lookup returns CDR1 SGHAT and CDR2 FQNNGV. The CDR3 coding sequence is TGTGCCAGCAGCGCCAGGATTTCTAGCACAGATACGCAGTATTTT. Translation gives CASSARISSTDTQYF. The entire variable domain, with the rest obtained from reference TRBV11-2 and TRBJ2-3, is as follows: EAGVAQSPRYKIIEKRQSVAFWCNPISGHATLYWYQQILGQGPKLLIQFQNNGVVDDSQLPKDRFSAERLKGVDSTLKIQPAKLEDSAVYLCASSARISSTDTQYFGPGTRLTVL.

The chain uses TRBV5-1 and TRBJ1-5, with 8 bases aligning to TRBD1. Germline CDR1 and CDR2: SGHRS and YFSETQ. CDR3 length: 13 amino acids. J gave up 5 bases and V 4 bases, and 2 bases lay outside the gene matches. CDR3 in DNA: TGCGCCAGCAGCGAGACAGGGGATCAGCCCCAGCATTTT. Protein product: CASSETGDQPQHF. Looking up the rest from reference TRBV5-1 and TRBJ1-5 gives the full variable domain: KAGVTQTPRYLIKTRGQQVTLSCSPISGHRSVSWYQQTPGQGLQFLFEYFSETQRNKGNFPGRFSGRQFSNSRSEMNVSTLELGDSALYLCASSETGDQPQHFGDGTRLSIL.

The gene calls are TRBV15 and TRBJ2-3, with TRBD2 identical over 8 bases. V was clipped by 3 bases and J by 1 base; unmatched bases: 3. CDR3 length equals 15 residues. CDR1 is LNHNV, CDR2 YYDKDF, per germline (reference sequence). CDR3 coding DNA: TGTGCCACCAGCAGGCGTAGCGGGGGCACAGATACGCAGTATTTT. It codes for CATSRRSGGTDTQYF.

The rearrangement links TRBV4-3 to TRBJ2-7; TRBD2 matches at 7 bases. The germline gives CDR1 LGHNA, CDR2 YSLEER. CDR3 length equals 15 residues. V dropped 1 base and J dropped 0; count of bases not matched to a gene: 3. CDR3 in amino acids: CASSQGRGFSYEQYF. The DNA for the CDR3 is TGCGCCAGCAGCCAAGGGCGGGGGTTCTCCTACGAGCAGTACTTC.

This clone was observed a handful of times. The V call is TRBV6-4, the J call TRBJ2-7, with D perhaps TRBD1 (5 bases). The CDR3 has 13 residues. Trimming left V 5 bases short and J 4 bases short, with 12 bases between. Germline V gene data show CDR1 as MRHNA and CDR2 as SNTAGT. CDR3 DNA: TGTGCCAGCAGTACAGGATGGGGTTACGAGCAGTACTTC. It is translated as CASSTGWGYEQYF.

This chain connects TRBV7-9 to TRBJ2-5, with 7 bases lining up with TRBD1. The germline gives CDR1 SEHNR, CDR2 FQNEAQ (reference sequence). CDR3 length: 16 amino acids. V lost 3 bases, J lost 4 bases, and 11 bases stayed unmatched. The CDR3 is CASSLTTTGLGETQYF. CDR3 sequence (DNA): TGTGCCAGCAGCTTGACCACGACAGGGTTAGGAGAGACCCAGTACTTC.

The table lists this clone with a few counts. The chain has TRBV5-6 and TRBJ2-7; 10 bases line up with TRBD1. Looked up from germline, CDR1 is SGHDT and CDR2 is YYEEEE. This CDR3 is 17 amino acids long. The ends lost 0 bases at V and 2 bases at J; junction bases unmatched: 8. Written as DNA, the CDR3 is TGTGCCAGCAGCTTGGCAAGGAGCGGACAGGGGGCCTACGAGCAGTACTTC. It specifies CASSLARSGQGAYEQYF.

The gene calls are TRBV5-1 and TRBJ2-7, with 8 bases lining up with TRBD2. The CDR3 loop spans 18 amino acids. The germline V gene has CDR1 SGHRS and CDR2 YFSETQ. The V gene end was trimmed by 4 bases and the J gene end by 5 bases; junction bases not matched to a gene: 20. The CDR3 reads CASSPGLYTGTRSDEQYF. The CDR3 coding sequence is TGCGCCAGCAGCCCGGGCCTCTACACCGGGACTAGAAGTGACGAGCAGTACTTC.

The V and J genes are TRBV7-9 and TRBJ2-5; TRBD2 matches 10 bases. The CDR3 is 15 residues long. The ends lost 1 base at V and 4 bases at J; junction bases unmatched: 3. From germline, CDR1 is SEHNR and CDR2 FQNEAQ (reference sequence). Written as DNA, the CDR3 is TGTGCCAGCAGCTTAGAGCGACTAGCGGGAGAGACCCAGTACTTC. Encoded protein: CASSLERLAGETQYF.

V gene TRBV4-1 combines with J gene TRBJ2-5; maybe TRBD2 (6 bases). The V end lost 5 bases, the J end lost 3 bases, and 16 bases lay between the germline ends. Germline V gene sequence: CDR1 MGHRA, CDR2 YSYEKL. The CDR3 is 15 amino acids. In nucleotides, the CDR3 is TGCGCCAGCAGCGACCCGGGACTGGTTAAAGAGACCCAGTACTTC. The encoded protein is CASSDPGLVKETQYF.

The chain is built from TRBV7-8 and TRBJ2-7; 10 bases line up with TRBD1. With V trimmed by 0 bases and J by 4 bases, 3 bases remained unmatched. The CDR3 has 15 amino acids. Germline-derived CDR1 and CDR2 are SGHVS and FQNEAQ. The CDR3 sequence: CASSLAGQGGYEQYF. As DNA, the CDR3 is TGTGCCAGCAGCTTAGCAGGACAGGGGGGATACGAGCAGTACTTC.

The chain couples TRBV5-5 to TRBJ1-5; the match to TRBD1 covers 9 bases. J lost 7 bases, V lost 3 bases, and 8 bases had no gene match. Germline CDR1 reads SGHKS; CDR2 reads YYEKEE (reference sequence). This CDR3 has 15 residues. CDR3 sequence reads: CASSWGGTGSQPQHF. Written as DNA, the CDR3 is TGTGCCAGCAGCTGGGGGGGGACAGGGAGCCAGCCCCAGCATTTT.

This clone was found once. This chain uses TRBV7-2 with TRBJ2-7; 12 positions agree with TRBD2. CDR3 length equals 18 residues. Germline V gives CDR1 SGHTA, CDR2 FQGNSA. V lost 1 base, J lost 6 bases, and 13 bases stayed unmatched. The CDR3 coding sequence is TGTGCCAGCAGCTTAGGAACTAGCGGGAGGAGATTGGGGCGCGAGCAGTACTTC. Protein: CASSLGTSGRRLGREQYF.

This chain connects TRBV7-6 to TRBJ2-5; 7 bases are shared with TRBD2. Trimming at V came to 2 bases and at J to 4 bases, leaving 7 bases not matched to a gene. Per germline, CDR1 SGHVS and CDR2 FNYEAQ. The CDR3 spans 15 residues. CDR3 nucleotides: TGTGCCAGCAGCTTAAGGGATTCGGGAGGAGAGACCCAGTACTTC. Translated: CASSLRDSGGETQYF.